This T cell receptor (beta chain) was sequenced during a study of T cells after posttransplantation cyclophosphamide. Study-level points and caveats: Later post-transplant blood repertoires were often dominated by donor CD8+ memory clones.

Germline loops: CDR1 MDHEN, CDR2 SYDVKM. With 6 bases clipped from V and 10 bases from J, the junction kept 14 bases outside the gene matches. The CDR3 covers 14 residues. A marrow graft followed busulfan-fludarabine conditioning, with cyclophosphamide on days +3 and +4. Repertoires were generated with immunoSEQ multiplex PCR, while TCRdb's copy carries only in-frame clones and drops some. Of about 36,000 clones detected, about three quarters appear once; the ten largest clones hold about 7.6%. A single count supports this clone. What it recognizes is unknown. The specimen comprised CD4+ T cells sorted from blood, sampled 1,700 to 2,000 days after a stem cell transplant with posttransplant cyclophosphamide. The chain is built from TRBV28 and TRBJ1-1, with 7 nucleotides matching TRBD1. The clonotype was recovered from a female patient in her 40s who received an allogeneic stem cell transplant from a related donor, was CMV-positive, and had no GVHD. Some of these T cells may belong to the graft donor. Here the CDR3 DNA reads TGTGCCAGCAGCTACCAAGACAGGGCACTCGGAGCTTTCTTT. It codes for CASSYQDRALGAFF.